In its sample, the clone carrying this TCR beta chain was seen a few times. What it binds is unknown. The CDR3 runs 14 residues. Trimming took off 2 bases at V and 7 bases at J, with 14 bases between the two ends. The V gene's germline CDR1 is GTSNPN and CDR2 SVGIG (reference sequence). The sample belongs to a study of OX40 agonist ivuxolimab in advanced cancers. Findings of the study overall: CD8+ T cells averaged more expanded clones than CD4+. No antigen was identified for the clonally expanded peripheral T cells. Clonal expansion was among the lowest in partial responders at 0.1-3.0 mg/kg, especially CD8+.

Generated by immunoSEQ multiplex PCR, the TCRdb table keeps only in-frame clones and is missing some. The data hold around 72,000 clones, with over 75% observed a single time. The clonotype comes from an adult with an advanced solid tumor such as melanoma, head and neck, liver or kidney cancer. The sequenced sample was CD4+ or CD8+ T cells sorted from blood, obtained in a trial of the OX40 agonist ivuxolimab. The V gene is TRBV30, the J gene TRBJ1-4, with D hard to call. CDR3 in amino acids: CAWSKGPSGEKLFF. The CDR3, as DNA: TGTGCCTGGAGTAAAGGACCTTCGGGTGAAAAACTGTTTTTT. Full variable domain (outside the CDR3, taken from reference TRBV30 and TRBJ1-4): SQTIHQWPATLVQPVGSPLSLECTVEGTSNPNLYWYRQAAGRGLQLLFYSVGIGQISSEVPQNLSASRPQDRQFILSSKKLLLSDSGFYLCAWSKGPSGEKLFFGSGTQLSVL.